This entry features one T cell receptor beta chain sequence. Its antigen is unknown. The data belong to a study of shared clonotypes between healthy human individuals. Findings and caveats of the study: Generation probability values for non-shared clonotypes were lower than those for clonotypes shared by all four donors.

CD45RO-negative CD8 cells positively selected for CCR7 made up the naive population, which excluded terminally differentiated effector memory CD45RA+ cells. Participating donors were healthy, HIV-negative adults free of recent acute infections or vaccinations. This table comes from immunoSEQ multiplex PCR, and its TCRdb copy is limited to in-frame clones, with some not included. The data hold about 2 million clones, with approximately 94% observed a single time. Germline V gene data show CDR1 as MGHRA and CDR2 as YSYEKL. The germline V and J ends were trimmed by 1 base and 5 bases, with 12 bases remaining between them. The length of the CDR3 is 14 residues.

The gene calls are TRBV4-1 and TRBJ2-7; D might be TRBD1 (5 bases). What was sequenced was naive CD8+ T cells sorted from blood. The origin of this receptor is a man aged 18 to 35 in good health. The CDR3 here is CASSQVSGNHEQYF. The CDR3 DNA follows: TGCGCCAGCAGCCAAGTCTCAGGGAACCACGAGCAGTACTTC.